The T cell receptor beta chain described here comes from a study of blood T cell repertoires in COVID-19. About the research overall: Sites across the United States, Italy and Spain contributed samples from acute and convalescent COVID-19. Nucleic acid was either cDNA or gDNA, and it came from T cells, B-cell-depleted T cells, or PBMCs.

In the original processing: Reference gene primer amplification yielded estimated nucleated cell counts. The table came from immunoSEQ multiplex PCR; TCRdb's copy has only in-frame clones and leaves some out. V and J calls and clone size come straight from that table; D and trimming were deduced from the DNA. The sample has 230,000 or so clones; more than 65% are singletons. Losses at the gene ends were 4 bases for V and 4 bases for J; bases not matched to a gene: 4. This CDR3 has 15 residues. Looked up from germline, CDR1 is LNHDA and CDR2 is SQIVND (reference sequence). This sequence was found in a woman aged 40 to 50 who had recovered from COVID-19. Source material: peripheral blood. The rearrangement uses TRBV19 and TRBJ2-1; 10 positions match TRBD2. CDR3 in amino acids: CASSKLAGFYNEQFF. Written as DNA, the CDR3 is TGTGCCAGTAGTAAACTAGCGGGGTTTTACAATGAGCAGTTCTTC. Combining the CDR3 with reference TRBV19 and TRBJ2-1 gives the whole variable domain DGGITQSPKYLFRKEGQNVTLSCEQNLNHDAMYWYRQDPGQGLRLIYYSQIVNDFQKGDIAEGYSVSREKKESFPLTVTSAQKNPTAFYLCASSKLAGFYNEQFFGPGTRLTVL.